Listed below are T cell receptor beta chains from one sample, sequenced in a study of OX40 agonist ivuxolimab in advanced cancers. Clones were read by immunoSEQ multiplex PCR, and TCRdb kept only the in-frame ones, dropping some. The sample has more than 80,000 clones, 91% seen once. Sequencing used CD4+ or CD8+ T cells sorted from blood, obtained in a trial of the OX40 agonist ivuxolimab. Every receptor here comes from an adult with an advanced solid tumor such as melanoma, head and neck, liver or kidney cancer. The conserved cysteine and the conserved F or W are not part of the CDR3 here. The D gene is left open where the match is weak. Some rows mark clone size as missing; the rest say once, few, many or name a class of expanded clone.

cdr3_aa: ASSQGGGVETQY
clone_size: NA
j_call: TRBJ2-5
d_call: NA
v_call: TRBV14

cdr3_aa: ASSSGGNTIY
clone_size: NA
j_call: TRBJ1-3
d_call: NA
v_call: TRBV28

cdr3_aa: ASSLVGGGLTYEQY
clone_size: NA
j_call: TRBJ2-7
d_call: NA
v_call: TRBV7-2

cdr3_aa: ASSHQGLAGADTQY
clone_size: NA
j_call: TRBJ2-3
d_call: TRBD2
v_call: TRBV4-3

cdr3_aa: ASSIDLTEPPNEQY
clone_size: NA
j_call: NA
d_call: NA
v_call: TRBV19

cdr3_aa: ASSPSWTNEKLF
clone_size: NA
j_call: TRBJ1-4
d_call: NA
v_call: TRBV18

cdr3_aa: ASSLGRQGKF
clone_size: NA
j_call: TRBJ2-1
d_call: TRBD1
v_call: TRBV7-8

cdr3_aa: ASSGGLAGTDTQY
clone_size: NA
j_call: TRBJ2-3
d_call: TRBD2
v_call: TRBV5-4

cdr3_aa: ASTGTGGNNEQF
clone_size: NA
j_call: TRBJ2-1
d_call: TRBD1
v_call: TRBV7-9

cdr3_aa: ASSQEEGVVADTQY
clone_size: once
j_call: TRBJ2-3
d_call: NA
v_call: TRBV4-3

cdr3_aa: ASSQDRASGTGELF
clone_size: NA
j_call: TRBJ2-2
d_call: TRBD2
v_call: TRBV4-2

cdr3_aa: ASRGRRGYTDTQY
clone_size: NA
j_call: TRBJ2-3
d_call: NA
v_call: TRBV19

cdr3_aa: ASSPRDRGIYEQY
clone_size: NA
j_call: TRBJ2-7
d_call: TRBD1
v_call: TRBV7-2

cdr3_aa: ASSLAIQGEYEQY
clone_size: NA
j_call: TRBJ2-7
d_call: TRBD1
v_call: TRBV5-5

cdr3_aa: ASSRGGSGGNTIY
clone_size: NA
j_call: TRBJ1-3
d_call: TRBD1
v_call: TRBV6-5

cdr3_aa: ASSENRLYEQY
clone_size: NA
j_call: TRBJ2-7
d_call: NA
v_call: TRBV2

cdr3_aa: ASSLSQGTGREKLF
clone_size: NA
j_call: TRBJ1-4
d_call: NA
v_call: TRBV27

cdr3_aa: ASSLGTNAYEQY
clone_size: NA
j_call: TRBJ2-7
d_call: NA
v_call: TRBV7-2

cdr3_aa: ASSFVGSTGELF
clone_size: NA
j_call: TRBJ2-2
d_call: NA
v_call: TRBV7-9

cdr3_aa: ASSPTGQTYEQY
clone_size: NA
j_call: TRBJ2-7
d_call: TRBD1
v_call: TRBV7-8

cdr3_aa: ASSLKHQETQY
clone_size: NA
j_call: TRBJ2-5
d_call: NA
v_call: TRBV5-8

cdr3_aa: ASSYSRGPGANVLT
clone_size: NA
j_call: TRBJ2-6
d_call: TRBD1
v_call: TRBV5-1

cdr3_aa: ASRRMISSYNSPLH
clone_size: NA
j_call: TRBJ1-6
d_call: NA
v_call: TRBV27

cdr3_aa: ASSSRDRYLEQF
clone_size: once
j_call: TRBJ2-1
d_call: TRBD1
v_call: TRBV19

cdr3_aa: ASQDRGHLQETQY
clone_size: NA
j_call: TRBJ2-5
d_call: TRBD1
v_call: TRBV19

cdr3_aa: ASSVESRGAGNTIY
clone_size: NA
j_call: TRBJ1-3
d_call: TRBD1
v_call: TRBV9

cdr3_aa: ASQRQAQETQY
clone_size: NA
j_call: TRBJ2-5
d_call: NA
v_call: TRBV10-3

cdr3_aa: ASSVRTGGLDEQY
clone_size: NA
j_call: TRBJ2-7
d_call: TRBD1
v_call: TRBV9

cdr3_aa: ASSADISGANVLT
clone_size: NA
j_call: TRBJ2-6
d_call: NA
v_call: TRBV5-1

cdr3_aa: ASSPSDPGVWEKLF
clone_size: NA
j_call: TRBJ1-4
d_call: NA
v_call: TRBV21-1

cdr3_aa: ASSISPGTVGEKLF
clone_size: NA
j_call: TRBJ1-4
d_call: NA
v_call: TRBV9

cdr3_aa: ASSFLGVTDTQY
clone_size: NA
j_call: TRBJ2-3
d_call: NA
v_call: TRBV7-9

cdr3_aa: ASSAAGVPGELF
clone_size: NA
j_call: TRBJ2-2
d_call: NA
v_call: TRBV7-6

cdr3_aa: ASSISGGVNTEAF
clone_size: once
j_call: TRBJ1-1
d_call: NA
v_call: TRBV19

cdr3_aa: ASSRENTEAF
clone_size: NA
j_call: TRBJ1-1
d_call: NA
v_call: TRBV13

cdr3_aa: ASASGQTMNTEAF
clone_size: NA
j_call: TRBJ1-1
d_call: TRBD1
v_call: TRBV2

cdr3_aa: ASSWDREKRT
clone_size: NA
j_call: TRBJ1-2
d_call: TRBD1
v_call: TRBV11-1

cdr3_aa: ASSLGPNYEQY
clone_size: NA
j_call: TRBJ2-7
d_call: NA
v_call: TRBV28

cdr3_aa: ASRNTGTANQPQH
clone_size: NA
j_call: TRBJ1-5
d_call: TRBD1
v_call: TRBV19